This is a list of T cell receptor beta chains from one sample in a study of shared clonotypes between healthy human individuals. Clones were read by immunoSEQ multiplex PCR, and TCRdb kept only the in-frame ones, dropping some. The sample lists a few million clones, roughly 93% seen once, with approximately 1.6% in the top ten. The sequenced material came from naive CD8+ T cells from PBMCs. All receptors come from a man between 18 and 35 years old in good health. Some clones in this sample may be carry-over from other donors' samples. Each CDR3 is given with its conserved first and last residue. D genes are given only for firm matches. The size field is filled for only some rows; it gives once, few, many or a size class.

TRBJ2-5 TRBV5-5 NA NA CASSEPSAETQYF TGTGCCAGCAGCGAACCGTCGGCGGAGACCCAGTACTTC
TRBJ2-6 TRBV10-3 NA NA CAITEGRAGANVLTF TGTGCCATCACCGAAGGACGCGCCGGGGCCAACGTCCTGACTTTC
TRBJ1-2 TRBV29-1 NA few CSTRNGDNYGYTF TGCAGCACTCGAAACGGGGATAACTATGGCTACACCTTC
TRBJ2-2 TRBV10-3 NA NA CAISESKGVNTGELFF TGTGCCATCAGTGAGTCGAAAGGGGTGAACACCGGGGAGCTGTTTTTT
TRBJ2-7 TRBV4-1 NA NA CASSPGLSTTYEQYF TGCGCCAGCAGCCCAGGTCTGAGTACCACCTACGAGCAGTACTTC
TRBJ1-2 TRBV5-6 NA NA CASSVMDSFYGYTF TGTGCCAGCAGTGTAATGGACAGCTTCTATGGCTACACCTTC
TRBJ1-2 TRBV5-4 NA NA CASTSFAMPIYGYTF TGTGCCAGCACCTCCTTTGCGATGCCAATCTATGGCTACACCTTC
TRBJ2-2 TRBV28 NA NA CASVRGPGDTGELFF TGTGCCAGCGTGAGGGGGCCGGGGGACACCGGGGAGCTGTTTTTT
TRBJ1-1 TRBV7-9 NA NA CASSQTVEAFF TGTGCCAGCAGCCAGACGGTAGAAGCTTTCTTT
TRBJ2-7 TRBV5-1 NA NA CASSPPQTIYEQYF TGCGCCAGCAGCCCCCCCCAGACAATCTACGAGCAGTACTTC
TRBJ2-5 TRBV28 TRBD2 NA CASRFTLSGREGTQYF TGTGCCAGCAGATTCACGCTAAGCGGGAGGGAAGGGACCCAGTACTTC
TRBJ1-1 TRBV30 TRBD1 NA CAWSSGGPTEAFF TGTGCCTGGAGCTCAGGGGGACCCACTGAAGCTTTCTTT
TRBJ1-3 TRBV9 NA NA CASSGNWVNTIYF TGTGCCAGCAGCGGAAACTGGGTAAACACCATATATTTT
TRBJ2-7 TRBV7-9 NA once CASSAQGLDSYEQYF TGTGCCAGCAGCGCCCAAGGGCTAGACTCTTACGAGCAGTACTTC
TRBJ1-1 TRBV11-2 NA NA CASSPPARYTEAFF TGTGCCAGCAGCCCCCCGGCACGGTACACTGAAGCTTTCTTT
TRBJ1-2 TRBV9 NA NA CASSTQGHGYTF TGTGCCAGCAGCACGCAGGGCCATGGCTACACCTTC
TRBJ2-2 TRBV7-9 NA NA CASSLAPGPMTGELFF TGTGCCAGCAGCTTAGCTCCGGGCCCAATGACCGGGGAGCTGTTTTTT
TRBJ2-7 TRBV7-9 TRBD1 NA CASSHRDRGISYEQYF TGTGCCAGCAGCCATAGGGACAGGGGGATCTCCTACGAGCAGTACTTC
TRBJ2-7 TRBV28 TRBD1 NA CASSLEFGTDYEQYF TGTGCCAGCAGTCTGGAATTTGGGACAGACTACGAGCAGTACTTC
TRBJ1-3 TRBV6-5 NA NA CASSYSRAGNTIYF TGTGCCAGCAGTTACTCGAGGGCTGGAAACACCATATATTTT
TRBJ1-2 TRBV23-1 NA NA CASSQSIYGYTF TGCGCCAGCAGTCAATCGATCTATGGCTACACCTTC
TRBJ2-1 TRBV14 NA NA CASSPRGLYNEQFF TGTGCCAGCAGCCCAAGAGGATTATACAATGAGCAGTTCTTC
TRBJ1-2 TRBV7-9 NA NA CASSLILTVEIHYF TGTGCCAGCAGCTTAATTTTGACGGTGGAGATACACTACTTC
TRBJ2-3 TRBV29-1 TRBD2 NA CSATARREASTDTQYF TGCAGCGCCACAGCTCGGCGGGAGGCTAGCACAGATACGCAGTATTTT
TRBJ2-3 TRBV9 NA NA CASSVIGDTDTQYF TGTGCCAGCAGCGTCATCGGGGACACAGATACGCAGTATTTT
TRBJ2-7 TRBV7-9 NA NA CASSSAWAYEQYF TGTGCCAGCAGCTCCGCGTGGGCCTACGAGCAGTACTTC
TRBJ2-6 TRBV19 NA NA CDTNPPVLTF TGTGATACGAACCCCCCCGTCCTGACTTTC
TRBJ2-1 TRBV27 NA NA CASMGGGAVPDEQFF TGTGCCAGCATGGGAGGGGGCGCGGTCCCCGACGAGCAGTTCTTC
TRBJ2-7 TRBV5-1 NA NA CASSPTGTVSYEQYF TGCGCCAGCAGTCCGACCGGGACGGTGTCCTACGAGCAGTACTTC
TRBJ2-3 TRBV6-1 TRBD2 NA CASSAGTSVHHTQYF TGTGCCAGCAGCGCCGGGACTAGCGTTCACCATACGCAGTATTTT
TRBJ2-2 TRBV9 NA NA CASSVETADNTGELFF TGTGCCAGCAGCGTAGAAACAGCGGATAACACCGGGGAGCTGTTTTTT
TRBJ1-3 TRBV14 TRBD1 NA CASSHLPGQSSSGNTIYF TGTGCCAGCAGCCACTTACCGGGACAGTCTAGCTCTGGAAACACCATATATTTT
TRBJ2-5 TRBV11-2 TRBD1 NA CASSQTRQGAQETQYF TGTGCCAGCAGCCAAACACGACAGGGGGCCCAAGAGACCCAGTACTTC
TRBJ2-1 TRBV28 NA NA CASGALLATPYNEQFF TGTGCCAGCGGGGCTCTTCTAGCCACCCCCTACAATGAGCAGTTCTTC
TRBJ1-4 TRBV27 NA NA CASSLVSGANEKLFF TGTGCCAGCAGTTTAGTGTCAGGGGCTAATGAAAAACTGTTTTTT
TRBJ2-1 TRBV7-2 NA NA CASLPIGDNEQFF TGTGCCAGCCTACCCATAGGCGACAATGAGCAGTTCTTC
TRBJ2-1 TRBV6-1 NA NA CASSDVVSSSYNEQFF TGTGCCAGCAGTGATGTGGTATCGAGCTCCTACAATGAGCAGTTCTTC
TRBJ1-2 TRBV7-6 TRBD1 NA CASSHGQGGDGYTF TGTGCCAGCAGCCACGGACAGGGAGGGGATGGCTACACCTTC
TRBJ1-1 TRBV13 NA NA CASSLPGSGPEAFF TGTGCCAGCAGCTTACCCGGGTCGGGGCCTGAAGCTTTCTTT
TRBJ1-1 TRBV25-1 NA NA CASSEALGAPGGTEAFF TGTGCCAGCAGTGAAGCTTTAGGGGCTCCCGGCGGCACTGAAGCTTTCTTT
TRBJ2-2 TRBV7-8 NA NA CASSLVRGTGSAGELFF TGTGCCAGCAGCTTAGTTAGGGGTACAGGGTCAGCCGGGGAGCTGTTTTTT
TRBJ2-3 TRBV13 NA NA CASSLDRNTDTQYF TGTGCCAGCAGCTTAGACAGGAATACAGATACGCAGTATTTT
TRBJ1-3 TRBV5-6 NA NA CASSLATEGVTSGNTIYF TGTGCCAGCAGCTTGGCAACTGAGGGAGTCACCTCTGGAAACACCATATATTTT
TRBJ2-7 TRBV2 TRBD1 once CASRRQGTPYEQYF TGTGCCAGCAGACGACAGGGTACCCCCTACGAGCAGTACTTC
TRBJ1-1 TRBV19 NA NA CASSSPVFAEAFF TGTGCCAGTAGTTCCCCGGTTTTCGCTGAAGCTTTCTTT
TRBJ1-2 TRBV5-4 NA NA CASNPGGGYGYTF TGTGCCAGCAACCCGGGAGGAGGGTATGGCTACACCTTC
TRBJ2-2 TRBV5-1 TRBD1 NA CASPWAGQGMRRYTGELFF TGCGCCAGCCCCTGGGCGGGACAGGGGATGCGCAGGTACACCGGGGAGCTGTTTTTT
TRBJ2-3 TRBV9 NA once CASSPDPTGFYTDTQYF TGTGCCAGCAGCCCGGACCCGACAGGCTTCTACACAGATACGCAGTATTTT
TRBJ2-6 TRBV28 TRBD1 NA CASSPPGQGSSGANVLTF TGTGCCAGCAGTCCTCCGGGACAGGGATCCTCTGGGGCCAACGTCCTGACTTTC
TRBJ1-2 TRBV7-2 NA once CASSPNPTPNYGYTF TGTGCCAGCAGCCCTAACCCGACACCAAACTATGGCTACACCTTC
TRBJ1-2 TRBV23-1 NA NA CASSHGVVYGYTF TGCGCCAGCAGTCACGGGGTTGTATATGGCTACACCTTC